This TCR beta chain was identified during a study of T cell responses to AZD1222 COVID-19 vaccine. Study-level results: Distributed over spike, vaccine-associated CD4 TCRs predominated at 160-218 and 743-854. The sample set comprised mostly white British donors with more females, and clonal diversity was possibly underestimated.

The table came from immunoSEQ multiplex PCR; TCRdb's copy has only in-frame clones and leaves some out. The profile shows more than 100,000 clones, 70% to 90% of them singletons. The V end was cut by 7 bases, the J end by 4 bases, with 14 bases between. Germline values: CDR1 SQVTM, CDR2 ANQGSEA. The CDR3 length is 13 residues. Concerning this clone itself: What it binds is unknown.

This rearrangement joins TRBV29-1 to TRBJ2-1; D is undetermined. The sequence was collected from an adult who received the MenACWY meningococcal vaccine as a control. Specimen: peripheral blood, collected 28 days after the second dose of the MenACWY control vaccine. CDR3 residues: CSADGGGYNEQFF. The CDR3 DNA sequence: TGCAGCGCTGACGGCGGTGGATACAATGAGCAGTTCTTC.